These 16 T cell receptor beta chains were all obtained from the same sample, sequenced in a study of shared clonotypes between healthy human individuals. Assay: immunoSEQ multiplex PCR; the TCRdb copy retains only in-frame clones and omits some. The table lists roughly 480,000 clones, about 80% of them singletons. The sample comprised PBMCs. The receptors originated from a woman aged 35 to 49 in good health. Some clones in this sample may be carry-over from other donors' samples.

The V call is TRBV9, the J call TRBJ2-3; the D is unclear. Germline V gives CDR1 SGDLS, CDR2 YYNGEE. V was trimmed by 7 bases and J by 2 bases, leaving 17 bases between them. The CDR3 length is 15 residues. CDR3 amino acids: CASPKMGRHTDTQYF. In DNA, the CDR3 is TGTGCCAGCCCGAAGATGGGCAGACACACAGATACGCAGTATTTT.

The rearrangement joins TRBV10-2 to TRBJ1-5; D unclear. This CDR3 region has 14 residues. V shed 3 bases and J shed 7 bases, with 13 bases lying between them. Germline CDR1 WSHSY, CDR2 SAAADI. CDR3 sequence (DNA): TGCGCCAGCAGTGAAGGTGCTCAATGGCAGCCCCAGCATTTT. Its translation: CASSEGAQWQPQHF.

The chain combines TRBV7-8 with TRBJ1-5, with a weak D call TRBD1 (6 bases). Germline V CDR1 and CDR2: SGHVS, FQNEAQ. The CDR3 runs to 15 residues. With 4 bases removed from V and 0 bases from J, the gap between germline ends came to 10 bases. Here the CDR3 DNA reads TGTGCCAGCAGCTCCGACAGGTATAGCAATCAGCCCCAGCATTTT. As protein: CASSSDRYSNQPQHF. The full variable domain, in which reference TRBV7-8 and TRBJ1-5 provide the parts outside the CDR3, is GAGVSQSPRYKVAKRGQDVALRCDPISGHVSLFWYQQALGQGPEFLTYFQNEAQLDKSGLPSDRFFAERPEGSVSTLKIQRTQQEDSAVYLCASSSDRYSNQPQHFGDGTRLSIL.

The rearrangement joins TRBV7-3 to TRBJ2-1; D uncertain. The CDR3 has 13 residues. CDR1 is SGHTA, CDR2 FQGTGA, per germline. V shed 1 base and J shed 5 bases, with 6 bases lying between them. The CDR3 DNA follows: TGTGCCAGCAGCTTAATGGCCAACAATGAGCAGTTCTTC. Translated: CASSLMANNEQFF.

The V call is TRBV28, the J call TRBJ2-1; 12 bases match TRBD1. After removal of 4 bases from V and 4 bases from J, the junction contained 5 bases not matched to a gene. The germline CDR1 and CDR2 sequences are MDHEN and SYDVKM. This CDR3 spans 16 amino acids. CDR3 amino acids: CASSSPGQGAYNEQFF. The DNA for the CDR3 is TGTGCCAGCAGTTCCCCGGGACAGGGGGCTTACAATGAGCAGTTCTTC.

CDR3 nucleotides: TGCGCCAGCAGCCCAAGGACTGAGAACACCGGGGAGCTGTTTTTT. The encoded protein is CASSPRTENTGELFF. This chain joins TRBV5-1 and TRBJ2-2, with D perhaps matching TRBD2 (5 bases). The CDR3 runs 15 residues. Germline V lookup: CDR1 SGHRS, CDR2 YFSETQ. The V and J ends lost 4 bases and 1 base respectively, with 11 bases between them. The variable domain in full, with the rest retrieved from reference TRBV5-1 and TRBJ2-2, is KAGVTQTPRYLIKTRGQQVTLSCSPISGHRSVSWYQQTPGQGLQFLFEYFSETQRNKGNFPGRFSGRQFSNSRSEMNVSTLELGDSALYLCASSPRTENTGELFFGEGSRLTVL.

The rearrangement joins TRBV14 to TRBJ2-7; 8 nucleotides line up with TRBD1. The germline V gene encodes CDR1 SGHDN and CDR2 FVKESK. The CDR3 runs to 16 residues. Germline trimming cut 3 bases from V and 0 bases from J; bases unmatched to any gene: 7. The CDR3 loop is CASSHAGGVISYEQYF. The CDR3 DNA is TGTGCCAGCAGCCATGCAGGGGGCGTCATCTCCTACGAGCAGTACTTC. The whole variable domain, remainder taken from reference TRBV14 and TRBJ2-7, is EAGVTQFPSHSVIEKGQTVTLRCDPISGHDNLYWYRRVMGKEIKFLLHFVKESKQDESGMPNNRFLAERTGGTYSTLKVQPAELEDSGVYFCASSHAGGVISYEQYFGPGTRLTVT.

This clone was recorded only once. The chain joins TRBV18 to TRBJ1-4; no clear D gene. Germline V lookup: CDR1 KGHSH, CDR2 LQKENI. V was trimmed by 6 bases and J by 0 bases, leaving 11 bases between them. CDR3 length: 15 residues. The CDR3 protein is CASSPNSATNEKLFF. The CDR3 nucleotides are TGTGCCAGCTCGCCGAACTCTGCAACTAATGAAAAACTGTTTTTT. The variable domain in full, completed from reference TRBV18 and TRBJ1-4, reads NAGVMQNPRHLVRRRGQEARLRCSPMKGHSHVYWYRQLPEEGLKFMVYLQKENIIDESGMPKERFSAEFPKEGPSILRIQQVVRGDSAAYFCASSPNSATNEKLFFGSGTQLSVL.

V usage is TRBV5-6 and J usage is TRBJ2-2, with D possibly matching TRBD2 (6 bases). The germline V gene has CDR1 SGHDT and CDR2 YYEEEE. The CDR3 contains 14 residues. The germline V and J ends were trimmed by 8 bases and 6 bases, with 17 bases remaining between them. This CDR3 is CASQTGWEAGELFF. The CDR3 bases are TGTGCCAGTCAAACTGGATGGGAGGCCGGGGAGCTGTTTTTT.

This chain links TRBV11-3 with TRBJ2-2, with D tentatively TRBD1 (6 bases). Germline CDR1 and CDR2: SGHNT and YENEEA. V was pared by 2 bases and J by 2 bases, with 18 bases between. This CDR3 spans 18 amino acids. CDR3: CASSLSVLGAVNTGELFF. CDR3 coding DNA: TGTGCCAGCAGCTTATCGGTCTTGGGGGCTGTCAACACCGGGGAGCTGTTTTTT.

CDR3 in amino acids: CASRRGGEAYEQYF. The CDR3 coding sequence is TGTGCCAGCCGACGGGGAGGGGAGGCCTACGAGCAGTACTTC. The chain uses TRBV7-9 and TRBJ2-7; 7 positions agree with TRBD2. The CDR3 length is 14 residues. Trimming cost V 8 bases and J 2 bases; bases outside gene matches: 9. Germline CDR1 reads SEHNR; CDR2 reads FQNEAQ (reference sequence).

CDR3 protein: CASSQSYEQYF. The CDR3 bases are TGTGCCAGCAGTCAAAGCTACGAGCAGTACTTC. J is TRBJ2-7 and V is TRBV14, with D unresolved. This CDR3 is 11 amino acids long. V lost 6 bases to trimming and J lost 3 bases, with 6 bases between them. The V gene's germline CDR1 is SGHDN and CDR2 FVKESK.

This clone was picked up many times. The chain links TRBV9 to TRBJ2-2; perhaps TRBD2 as D (5 bases). Germline V gene lookup returns CDR1 SGDLS and CDR2 YYNGEE. The CDR3 runs to 14 residues. Trimming left V 7 bases short and J 1 base short, with 11 bases between. The DNA for the CDR3 is TGTGCCAGCGCAAAGGCGGGGAACACCGGGGAGCTGTTTTTT. Translation gives CASAKAGNTGELFF.

The chain is built from TRBV25-1 and TRBJ2-5; 7 nucleotides line up with TRBD1. This CDR3 has 11 amino acids. Germline CDR1 reads MGHDK; CDR2 reads SYGVNS. V shed 10 bases, J shed 5 bases, and the junction held 4 bases outside the gene matches. CDR3 amino acids: CATRGLETQYF. As DNA, the CDR3 is TGTGCCACCAGGGGGTTGGAGACCCAGTACTTC. The complete variable domain, with remaining parts taken from reference TRBV25-1 and TRBJ2-5, reads EADIYQTPRYLVIGTGKKITLECSQTMGHDKMYWYQQDPGMELHLIHYSYGVNSTEKGDLSSESTVSRIRTEHFPLTLESARPSHTSQYLCATRGLETQYFGPGTRLLVL.

In this sample, this clone turned up once. The genes are TRBV6-1 and TRBJ2-7; 9 positions match TRBD2. V shed 6 bases and J 7 bases; nucleotides not matched to a gene: 13. Germline V gene lookup returns CDR1 MNHNS and CDR2 SASEGT. CDR3 length equals 15 residues. CDR3 nucleotide sequence: TGTGCCAGCAGCCGAGGGGCTAGCGGGATAGAGGAGCAGTACTTC. Amino acid sequence: CASSRGASGIEEQYF.

The genes are TRBV28 and TRBJ2-7, with D hard to call. Germline lookup yields CDR1 MDHEN and CDR2 SYDVKM. The CDR3 spans 15 residues. V dropped 3 bases and J dropped 1 base, with 13 bases sitting between them. Here the CDR3 DNA reads TGTGCCAGCAGTTTTTCGCTCCCAAGATCCTACGAGCAGTACTTC. Translation: CASSFSLPRSYEQYF.